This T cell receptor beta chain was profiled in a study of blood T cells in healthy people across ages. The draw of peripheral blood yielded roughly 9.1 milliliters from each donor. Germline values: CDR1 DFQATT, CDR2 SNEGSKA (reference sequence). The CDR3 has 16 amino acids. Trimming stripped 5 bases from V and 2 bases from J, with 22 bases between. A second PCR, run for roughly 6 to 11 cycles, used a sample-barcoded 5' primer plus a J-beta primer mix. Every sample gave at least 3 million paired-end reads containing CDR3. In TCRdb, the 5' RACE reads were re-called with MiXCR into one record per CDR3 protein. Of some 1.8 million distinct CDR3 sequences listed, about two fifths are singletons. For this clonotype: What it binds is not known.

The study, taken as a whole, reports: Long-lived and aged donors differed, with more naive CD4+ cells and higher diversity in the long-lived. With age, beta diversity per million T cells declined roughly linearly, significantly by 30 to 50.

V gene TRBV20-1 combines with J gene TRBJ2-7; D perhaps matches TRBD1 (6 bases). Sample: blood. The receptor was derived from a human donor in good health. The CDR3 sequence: CSAQSGHLETPYEQYF. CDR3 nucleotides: TGCAGTGCTCAGTCGGGACACCTGGAAACCCCCTACGAGCAGTACTTC.